This entry describes one T cell receptor (beta chain). Its matching antigen is unknown. TRB cDNA was prepared as libraries by UMI-labeled 5' RACE. TCRdb reanalyzed the 5' RACE reads, giving one entry per CDR3 protein sequence and no DNA. The sample holds approximately 65,000 distinct CDR3 sequences. This sample was included in a study of CXCR3-negative and CXCR3-positive naive CD8 T cells. Across the whole study: Per library, roughly 1.4 +/- 0.3 million reads; some 140 million TRB reads overall. Study results and limitations: When CXCR3-positive naive cells were set against CXCR3-negative naive cells, the former had more hydrophobic TRB CDR3s.

This CDR3 has 13 amino acids. Germline V gene data show CDR1 as SEHNR and CDR2 as FQNEAQ (reference sequence). This clonotype originated in a human donor in good health. Some clones in this sample may be carry-over from other donors' samples. V gene TRBV7-9 combines with J gene TRBJ2-7; the D gene TCRdb calls, TRBD2, cannot be checked with no DNA. Sequencing was carried out using naive CXCR3+ CD8+ T cells from blood. Specified subset: CD45RO-CCR7+CD27+CD95- naive CD8+ T cells expressing CXCR3 (TNR3+). The CDR3 is CASTLDSSYEQYF.